This TCR beta chain stems from a study of naive and memory T cell subsets. Study outcomes and limitations: TCR transcript changes with activation or differentiation may affect this RNA method.

The CDR3 length is 14 residues. Germline loops: CDR1 MNHEY, CDR2 SVGEGT. The V gene end was trimmed by 4 bases and the J gene end by 7 bases; junction bases not matched to a gene: 6. Ligated cDNA underwent four rounds of PCR with nested alpha and beta constant region primers and SP2. Alpha and beta constant region primers primed reverse transcription for blood and skin samples. Each CDR3 protein is one row after TCRdb ran MiXCR on the 5' RACE reads. The sample records roughly 60,000 distinct CDR3 sequences, about 7% being singletons. The library had UMIs added by 3' ligation of an oligonucleotide to TCR cDNA. RNA was extracted from 2 to 2.5 ml of whole blood of healthy adults. Unsorted total RNA, roughly 1 to 1000 ng, was DNase treated before reverse transcription. This clonotype was counted ten times or more. Antigen unknown.

The V call is TRBV6-2 or TRBV6-3, the J call TRBJ2-2; 7 bases fit TRBD2. The TCR originated in a male donor in good health. The CDR3 DNA follows: TGTGCCAGCAGTTCGACTACTAGCGTCGGGGAGCTGTTTTTT. This codes for CASSSTTSVGELFF.